This T cell receptor (beta chain) derives from a study of cytomegalovirus exposure and HLA in healthy donors. This clone turned up a few times. PCR primers comprised 60 Vbeta and 13 Jbeta primers. Assay: immunoSEQ multiplex PCR; the TCRdb copy retains only in-frame clones and omits some. The repertoire holds about 180,000 clones, with about three quarters as singletons. This clonotype was sampled from a man aged 18 to 30 in good health and CMV-seronegative. The material sequenced was PBMCs.

DNA of the CDR3: TGTGCCAGCAGTTTTCGGTTGCGAACCGGGGAGCTGTTTTTT. This translates into CASSFRLRTGELFF. The rearrangement joins TRBV28 to TRBJ2-2; D uncertain. V dropped 3 bases and J dropped 5 bases, with 10 bases sitting between them. This CDR3 contains 14 residues. Germline lookup yields CDR1 MDHEN and CDR2 SYDVKM.